Described below is a single T cell receptor (beta chain) sequence and its context. From germline, CDR1 is SGHTA and CDR2 FQGNSA. V was shortened by 5 bases and J by 2 bases, with 15 bases between the two germline ends. The CDR3 loop spans 15 amino acids. Assay used: immunoSEQ multiplex PCR; TCRdb lists only in-frame clones, some missing. The sample yields approximately 22,000 clones, roughly nine tenths seen once. Time point described: recipient sample about 28 days before transplant, after cytoreduction. This record comes from a study of T cell clonotyping in hematopoietic cell transplantation. The receptor's source is a man aged 18 to 30 with biphenotypic leukemia. Some clones in this sample may be carry-over from other donors' samples. J is TRBJ2-5 and V is TRBV7-2, with no clear D. Here the sequenced sample was peripheral blood mononuclear cells, taken before stem cell transplant. CDR3 sequence: CASSRARHQQETQYF. The CDR3 coding sequence is TGTGCCAGCAGCCGAGCGCGGCATCAACAAGAGACCCAGTACTTC.